One T cell receptor beta chain is described in this entry. The antigen is not known. V lost 5 bases and J 4 bases, leaving 9 bases between the germline ends. CDR3 length: 12 amino acids. Germline CDR1 and CDR2: MGHDK and SYGVNS. H&E slides confirmed each diagnosis, reviewed by two pathologists independently. This entry is derived from a study of immune evolution from preneoplasia to lung adenocarcinoma. Findings and caveats of the study: Top clone frequencies peaked in normal lung, apparently declining through invasive adenocarcinoma. Normal lung had highest clonality; later lesions appeared denser, more diverse.

Sequencing used immunoSEQ multiplex PCR; TCRdb keeps in-frame clones, though not all of them. The sample yields just over 4,000 clones, roughly 80% seen once. The receptor's source is an older donor with lung adenocarcinoma. Material for sequencing was FFPE adjacent normal lung tissue. J is TRBJ2-7 and V is TRBV25-1; D perhaps matches TRBD1 (5 bases). The CDR3 protein is CASSLGRYEQYF. The CDR3 nucleotides read TGTGCCAGCAGTCTGGGGCGATACGAGCAGTACTTC.